This TCR beta chain was retrieved from a study of T cells in Graves' hyperthyroidism and ophthalmopathy. The table lists this clonotype with a few counts. TCR beta CDR3 regions were amplified from RNA transcripts. First-round RT-PCR targeting the TCR CDR3 was performed with the HTBI primer set. TCRdb processed the multiplex PCR reads anew with MiXCR; each CDR3 protein has one entry. The table includes over 550,000 distinct CDR3 sequences, over 15% detected once. Germline CDR1 is MNHNS and CDR2 is SASEGT. J lost 7 bases, V lost 4 bases, and 6 bases had no gene match. The CDR3 sequence is 14 residues long.

The origin of this receptor is a woman between 18 and 30 years old with Graves' hyperthyroidism. The chain couples TRBV6-1 to TRBJ2-2; TRBD2 matches at 7 bases. Sequencing input: blood. DNA of the CDR3: TGTGCCAGCAGTGGGGGGGGGGTCGTCGGGGAGCTGTTTTTT. It translates to CASSGGGVVGELFF.